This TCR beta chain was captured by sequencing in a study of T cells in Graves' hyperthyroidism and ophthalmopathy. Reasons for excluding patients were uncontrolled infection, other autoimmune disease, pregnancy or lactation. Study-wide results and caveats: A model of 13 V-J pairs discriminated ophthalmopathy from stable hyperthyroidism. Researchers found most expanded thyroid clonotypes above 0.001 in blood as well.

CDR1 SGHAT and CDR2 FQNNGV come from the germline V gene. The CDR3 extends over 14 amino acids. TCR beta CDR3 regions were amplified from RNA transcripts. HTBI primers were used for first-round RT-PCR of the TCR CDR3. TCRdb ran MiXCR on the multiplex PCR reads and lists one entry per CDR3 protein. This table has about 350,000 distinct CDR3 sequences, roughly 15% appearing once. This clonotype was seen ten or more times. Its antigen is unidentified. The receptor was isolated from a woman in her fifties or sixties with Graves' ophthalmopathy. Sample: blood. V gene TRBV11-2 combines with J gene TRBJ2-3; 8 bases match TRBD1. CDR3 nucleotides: TGTGCGACCTCTTGGGGCAGGGGGCCAGATACGCAGTATTTT. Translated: CATSWGRGPDTQYF.